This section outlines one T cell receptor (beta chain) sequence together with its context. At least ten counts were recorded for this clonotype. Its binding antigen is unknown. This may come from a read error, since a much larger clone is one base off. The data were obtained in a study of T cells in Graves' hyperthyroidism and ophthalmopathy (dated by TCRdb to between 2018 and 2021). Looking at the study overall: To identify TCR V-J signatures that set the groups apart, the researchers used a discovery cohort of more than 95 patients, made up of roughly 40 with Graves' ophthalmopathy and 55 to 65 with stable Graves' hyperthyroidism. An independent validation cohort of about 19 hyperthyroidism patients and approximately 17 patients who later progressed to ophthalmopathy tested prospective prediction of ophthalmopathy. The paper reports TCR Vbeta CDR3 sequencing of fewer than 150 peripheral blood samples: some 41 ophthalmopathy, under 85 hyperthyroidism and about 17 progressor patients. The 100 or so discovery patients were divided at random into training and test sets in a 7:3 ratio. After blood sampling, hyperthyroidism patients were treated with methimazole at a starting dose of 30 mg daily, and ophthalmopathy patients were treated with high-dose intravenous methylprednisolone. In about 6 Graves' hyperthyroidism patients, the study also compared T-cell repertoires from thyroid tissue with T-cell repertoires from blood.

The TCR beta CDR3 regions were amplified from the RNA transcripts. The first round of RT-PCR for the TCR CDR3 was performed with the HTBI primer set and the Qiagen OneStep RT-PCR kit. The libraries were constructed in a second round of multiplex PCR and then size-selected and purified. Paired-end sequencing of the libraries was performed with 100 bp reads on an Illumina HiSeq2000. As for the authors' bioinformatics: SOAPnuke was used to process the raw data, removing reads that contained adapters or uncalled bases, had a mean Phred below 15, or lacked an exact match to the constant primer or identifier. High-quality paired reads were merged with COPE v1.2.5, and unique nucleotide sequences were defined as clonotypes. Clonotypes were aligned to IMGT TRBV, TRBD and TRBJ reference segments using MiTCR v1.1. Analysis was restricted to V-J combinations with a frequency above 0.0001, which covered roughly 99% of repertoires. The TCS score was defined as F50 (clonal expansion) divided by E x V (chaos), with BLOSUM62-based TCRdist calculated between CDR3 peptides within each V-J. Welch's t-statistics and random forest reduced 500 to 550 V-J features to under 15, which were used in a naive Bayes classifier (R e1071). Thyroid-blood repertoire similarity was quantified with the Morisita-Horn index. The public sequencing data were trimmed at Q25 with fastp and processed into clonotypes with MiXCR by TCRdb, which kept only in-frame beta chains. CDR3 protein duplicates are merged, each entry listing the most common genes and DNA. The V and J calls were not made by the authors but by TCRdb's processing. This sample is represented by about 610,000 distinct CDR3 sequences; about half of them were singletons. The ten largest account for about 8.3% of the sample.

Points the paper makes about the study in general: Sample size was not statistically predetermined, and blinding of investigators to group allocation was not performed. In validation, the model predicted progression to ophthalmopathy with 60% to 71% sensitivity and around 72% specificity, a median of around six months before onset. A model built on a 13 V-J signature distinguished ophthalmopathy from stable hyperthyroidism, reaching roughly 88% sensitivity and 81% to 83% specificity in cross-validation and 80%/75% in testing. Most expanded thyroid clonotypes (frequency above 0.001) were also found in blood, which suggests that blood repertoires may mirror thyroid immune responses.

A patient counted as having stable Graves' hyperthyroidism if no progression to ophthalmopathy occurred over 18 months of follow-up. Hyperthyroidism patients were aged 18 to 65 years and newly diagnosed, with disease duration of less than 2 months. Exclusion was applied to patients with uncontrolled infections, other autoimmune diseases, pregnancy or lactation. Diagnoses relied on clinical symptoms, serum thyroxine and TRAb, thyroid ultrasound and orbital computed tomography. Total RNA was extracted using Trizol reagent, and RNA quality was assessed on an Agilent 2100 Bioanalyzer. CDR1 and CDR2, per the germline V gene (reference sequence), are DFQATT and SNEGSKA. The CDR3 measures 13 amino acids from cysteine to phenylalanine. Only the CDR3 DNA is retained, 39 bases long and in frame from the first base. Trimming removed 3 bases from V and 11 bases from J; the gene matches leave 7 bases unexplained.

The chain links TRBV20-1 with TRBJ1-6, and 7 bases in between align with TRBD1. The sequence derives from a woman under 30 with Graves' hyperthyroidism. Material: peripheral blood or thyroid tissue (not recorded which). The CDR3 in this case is CSARTGRNAPLHF. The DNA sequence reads TGCAGTGCTAGGACAGGGCGGAATGCACCCCTCCACTTT.